This T cell receptor beta chain originates from a study of cytomegalovirus exposure and HLA in healthy donors (dated by TCRdb to between 2016 and 2019). At the level of the whole study: According to an earlier analysis of around 600 of the donors, about 179 million T cells yielded over 90 million unique TCR beta sequences and 276 Gb of sequence data. About 310 gigabases of sequencing data and 78 million or so unique TCR sequences were included in an early release covering roughly 600 HLA-typed donors. The genetic ancestry cluster associated with self-reported Caucasian donors included about 81% of the 398 genotyped donors. The study aimed to test whether signatures of past pathogen exposure could be identified by cataloging public T cell receptors. The T cell repertoires of under 700 subjects were profiled by immunosequencing and related to cytomegalovirus serostatus. Along with the approximately 600-subject first cohort, a separate validation cohort of over a hundred different subjects was used. The study combined high-throughput TCR immunosequencing, statistical association of individual TCRs with disease status, and machine learning to predict cytomegalovirus infection status. In a later analysis, previously published TCR beta repertoires from some 640 donors were re-analyzed and high-resolution HLA genotyping was added so that TCR occurrence patterns could be studied. In the later analysis, no new phenotypic data were used to find candidate immune exposures; instead, reliance was placed on TCR beta sequences and their occurrence across donors. An earlier analysis of 450 to 750 of the donors used high-throughput TCR beta sequencing to judge whether each TCR beta V gene segment behaved as functional or pseudogenic. Donor age, sex, ethnicity and CMV serostatus were compiled together with the repertoire data. A later genetic analysis took genome-wide SNP genotypes for about 55% of the roughly 700 donors and used that subset as a discovery cohort. Every discovery cohort repertoire had been produced on one sequencing platform. HLA typing included class I and class II loci at four-digit resolution. Typing coverage differed by locus: A, B, C, DRB1 and DQB1 were typed in roughly 629-640 donors, DQA1 in about 550, DPA1 in 600 to 610, and DPB1 in 472. A handful of DR-DQ haplotypes were handled as single units for association and clustering because linkage in the cohort was strong. Across approximately 400 genotyped donors of the cohort, an average of roughly 200,000 unique TCR beta nucleotide sequences per donor were sequenced, and roughly a sixth of those sequences were non-productive. Study-level results and caveats: A further reported finding was that TCR beta sequences accurately predicted the HLA-A and HLA-B alleles for most subjects in the first cohort. Compared with equally common non-associated chains, HLA-associated TCR beta chains in a later analysis were more clonally expanded and had lower generation probabilities. Specific HLA alleles were associated with 15,000 to 20,000 TCR beta sequences at a false discovery rate of 0.05 in a later analysis. When HLA alleles, especially DR and DQ, strongly co-occurred, attributing TCR associations to individual alleles was difficult. Presence/absence analyses assumed roughly uniform sequencing depth across donors, an assumption that may not hold. Only TCR beta chains were sequenced in this cohort, and the absence of alpha or paired-chain data limited detectable features. In a later genetic analysis, fewer N-insertions in productive TCRs were reported among donors in an Asian-associated ancestry cluster than the roughly 670-donor mean. In a later analysis, the rate of TCR association differed among HLA loci, with DRB1 alleles having the most associated TCRs and HLA-C alleles having the fewest. A later genetic analysis associated a missense DCLRE1C variant with V-gene and J-gene trimming of TCR beta chains, and an independent cohort replicated the association. In vitro tests confirmed that a few of the cytomegalovirus-associated TCR beta chains recognize cytomegalovirus antigens. In a later analysis, several top co-occurrence clusters were reported to appear linked to parvovirus B19, influenza, CMV and Epstein-Barr virus. Some IMGT-functional V segments, including TRBV6-2 and TRBV6-3, could not be distinguished by the 87-base-pair reads and were therefore excluded. According to a later analysis, most CMV-associated TCR beta chains appeared to be HLA-restricted, and the HLA associations seemed to be driven largely by CMV exposure. A group of highly shared sequence variants was considered likely to be a technical artifact of the sequencing pipeline. The study listed 150 to 200 TCR beta chains as associated with cytomegalovirus. Because counts were too low, some 17 rarely observed V segments, including chromosome 9 orphons, were left out of the earlier analysis of some 640 of the donors. The authors suggested that the approach could potentially be extended to other disease states and immunological phenotypes. Because some donors lacked HLA typing at each locus, the association tests relied only on the typed subset. For the cohort, immune exposure information was limited to CMV serostatus. In an earlier analysis of about 600 of the donors, most TCR beta V segments appeared in productive rearrangements about 90% or about 30% of the time, broadly matching IMGT annotations. Linkage disequilibrium might explain the correlated functional status among segregating V segments, but an unknown experimental factor could not be excluded. While some public TCRs were present in many individuals, most TCR sequences turned up only very rarely across donors. The classifier was reported to diagnose cytomegalovirus status with high specificity and sensitivity in both the original and validation cohorts.

The germline V gene encodes CDR1 SGHVS and CDR2 FQNEAQ. V is shortened by 5 bases, J by 1 base, and the region joining them spans 17 bases. The CDR3, from cysteine to phenylalanine, totals 16 residues. This entry keeps only the CDR3 DNA: 48 bases, framed from base 1. The method behind the library was the immunoSEQ multiplex PCR assay. For the multiplex PCR, a mixture combining 60 forward primers for TCR Vbeta segments and 13 reverse primers for TCR Jbeta segments was used. A multiplex PCR assay on genomic DNA amplified the CDR3 region of rearranged TCR beta genes. The amplified TCR beta libraries were sequenced on the Illumina HiSeq System as 87-base-pair reads. The original pipeline was this. A later analysis tallied 70 million to 100 million unique TCR beta chains across the 666 repertoires, and 10 million to 11 million of those chains were shared by two or more donors. Raw reads were error-corrected and collapsed into unique sequences with a nearest-neighbor algorithm that merged closely related sequences to remove PCR and sequencing errors. To assign V, D and J gene segments, CDR3 sequences were aligned to IMGT reference sequences. For a sequence to be retained, at least a six-nucleotide match to both a V gene segment and a J gene segment was required. Rearrangements were classified as productive when the CDR3 lacked stop codons and remained in frame with V and J, and all other rearrangements were classified as non-productive. CDR3 was defined according to IMGT convention as the region running from the second conserved V-encoded cysteine to the conserved J-encoded phenylalanine. Sequences without an unambiguous match to a single V gene segment were excluded from the earlier analysis of about 600 of the donors. An earlier analysis of several hundred of the donors called V segments functional above 56.7% productive rearrangements and segregating when the between-donor standard deviation exceeded 5%. A statistical classification framework was built to diagnose cytomegalovirus status from the catalog of TCR beta chain sequences. V and J gene assignment, in a later analysis, came from comparing TCR nucleotide sequences with IMGT/GENE-DB human TR gene sequences. The TCRdist pipeline was used in a later analysis to assign CDR3 sequences and most-parsimonious VDJ recombination scenarios. In a later analysis, each TCR beta chain was defined by its CDR3 amino acid sequence together with its V-gene family, and reads lacking a unique V-gene family were excluded. As a way to deal with suspected cross-contamination and a sequencing artifact, a later analysis dropped 640 or so nucleotide sequences that were highly shared and had low generation probability. For each public chain, a later analysis derived a clonal expansion index from normalized ranks of inferred template counts within each repertoire. In a later analysis, generation probabilities were computed with a VDJ recombination model fitted to out-of-frame rearrangements, and the resulting probabilities were checked against IGoR. Hypergeometric tests were used in a later analysis to score TCR-TCR, TCR-HLA and TCR-CMV co-occurrence, with a repertoire-size bias correction applied to the TCR pairs. In a later analysis, false discovery rates were estimated by permuting HLA or CMV assignments 20 times. In a later analysis, co-occurring TCRs were grouped using DBSCAN, with TCRdist sequence similarity added in when clustering inside HLA-allele-positive subsets. For co-occurrence clustering, repertoires with fewer than 30,000 or more than 120,000 public chains were excluded, along with 4 to 6 repertoires with anomalous nucleotide sharing. TCRdb obtained this table from immuneACCESS and retained in-frame rearrangements with V and J assigned. These tables miss some clones; where compared with another copy, unresolved V genes account for less than half of the shortfall, and the remainder is unexplained. V and J calls and clone size come straight from that table; D and trimming were deduced from the DNA. The table for this sample lists some 100,000 clones; 76% of them were counted only once. Of the sample, 4.1% falls within the top ten clones.

As to this clone: Its antigen is currently not known. No base quality information exists; no much larger clone differs at one position.

The cohort was made up of under 800 healthy bone marrow donors. At the time of sampling, all cohort members were nominally healthy, though unrecorded immune exposures were likely present. The donor was CMV seronegative and was included in the group of a few hundred seronegative cohort members. Every donor gave a peripheral blood sample, and the peripheral blood mononuclear cells from that sample were used for TCR beta sequencing. Genomic DNA extraction from the blood cell samples was performed with the Qiagen DNeasy Blood Extraction Kit. This receptor was taken from a man aged 35 to 55 in good health and CMV-seronegative. The receptor chain draws on TRBV7-8 and TRBJ1-1; perhaps TRBD1 is the D gene, with 6 bases matching. Sequences were obtained from PBMCs. The CDR3 region has the sequence CASSPLGGAPNTEAFF. The nucleotides read TGTGCCAGCAGCCCCCTCGGGGGGGCCCCGAACACTGAAGCTTTCTTT.